Sequencing of this TCR beta chain was carried out in a study of blood T cell repertoires in COVID-19. Study summary: Acute and convalescent COVID-19 specimens originated in the United States, Italy and Spain. The cDNA or gDNA used as material had been derived from T cells, B-cell-depleted T cells, or PBMCs.

In the authors' methods: Amplification of reference gene primers was used by the study to estimate nucleated cell counts. Libraries were prepared by immunoSEQ multiplex PCR; TCRdb keeps only in-frame clonotypes and omits some of them. V and J calls and clone size are copied from that table; D and trimming were computed from the DNA. The repertoire holds 250,000 to 300,000 clones, around 86% seen once, with approximately 5.3% in the top ten. In germline, CDR1 is MNHNS, CDR2 SASEGT. V trimming: 7 bases; J trimming: 6 bases; junction bases outside the gene matches: 9. The length of the CDR3 is 13 residues.

The TCR sequence derives from a woman in her sixties with COVID-19, enrolled during active disease. Sequencing was performed on peripheral blood. The rearrangement joins TRBV6-1 to TRBJ2-7; 7 positions match TRBD2. CDR3 DNA: TGTGCCAGCACCCAGGCGGGGGTGTCCGAGCAGTACTTC. It codes for CASTQAGVSEQYF.